The rows below give T cell receptor beta chains drawn from one sample of a study of blood T cell repertoires in COVID-19. Some clones are missing from TCRdb's copy, which holds only in-frame ones; the method was immunoSEQ multiplex PCR. This table has about 95,000 clones, about four fifths appearing once. Sequenced sample: peripheral blood. These receptors came from an elderly man with COVID-19, enrolled during active disease. CDR3s include the opening cysteine and the closing phenylalanine or tryptophan. A D gene is named only where the DNA matches it firmly. Clone size appears in some rows only: once, few, many, or a class for an expanded clone.

clone_size,d_call,j_call,v_call,cdr3_aa,cdr3_nt
-,-,TRBJ1-2,TRBV5-1,CASSLGLGHYGYTF,TGCGCCAGCAGCTTGGGTCTGGGCCACTATGGCTACACCTTC
-,-,TRBJ1-6,TRBV28,CASSSISGTHYNSPLHF,TGTGCCAGCAGCTCAATTAGCGGGACACATTATAATTCACCCCTCCACTTT
-,-,TRBJ2-1,TRBV7-6,CASSLVVQSGEQFF,TGTGCCAGCAGCTTAGTCGTCCAGTCGGGTGAGCAGTTCTTC
-,TRBD1,TRBJ2-7,TRBV11-2,CASSAGTGGVTRYF,TGTGCCAGCAGCGCCGGGACAGGGGGAGTTACGCGGTACTTC
-,-,TRBJ2-1,TRBV7-8,CASSSGLENEQFF,TGTGCCAGCAGCTCGGGACTCGAGAACGAGCAGTTCTTC
-,-,TRBJ1-5,TRBV7-6,CASSLKHQGCNQPQHF,TGTGCCAGCAGCCTCAAGCATCAGGGTTGCAATCAGCCCCAGCATTTT
-,TRBD1,TRBJ2-5,TRBV19,CASSMQGAGRETQYF,TGTGCCAGTAGTATGCAGGGGGCTGGGAGGGAGACCCAGTACTTC
-,-,TRBJ2-2,TRBV9,CASTPTGQNTGELFF,TGTGCCAGCACTCCCACGGGACAGAACACCGGGGAGCTGTTTTTT
-,-,TRBJ2-7,TRBV10-3,CAITVQGSDEQYF,TGTGCCATCACGGTCCAGGGGTCGGACGAGCAGTACTTC
-,TRBD1,TRBJ1-6,TRBV5-1,CASSSGQGDSYNSPLHF,TGCGCCAGCAGCTCCGGACAGGGGGACTCCTATAATTCACCCCTCCACTTT
-,TRBD2,TRBJ2-1,TRBV4-2,CASSQVGLAENEQFF,TGTGCCAGCAGCCAGGTGGGACTAGCGGAAAATGAGCAGTTCTTC
-,-,TRBJ2-4,TRBV21-1,CASSKCKQGGKNIQYF,TGTGCCAGCAGCAAATGCAAACAGGGTGGCAAAAACATTCAGTACTTC
-,TRBD1,TRBJ1-6,TRBV4-1,CASSHVRTGKNSPLHF,TGCGCCAGCAGCCATGTTCGGACAGGCAAAAATTCACCCCTCCACTTT
-,-,TRBJ1-6,TRBV2,CASSAQGGSPLHF,TGTGCCAGCAGTGCCCAGGGCGGATCACCCCTCCACTTT
-,TRBD1,TRBJ2-1,TRBV6-5,CASSPGGRNEQFF,TGTGCCAGCAGTCCAGGGGGCAGGAATGAGCAGTTCTTC
-,TRBD2,TRBJ2-7,TRBV7-2,CASSYRGGGAAFYEQYF,TGTGCCAGCAGCTATCGTGGCGGGGGGGCCGCCTTCTACGAGCAGTACTTC
-,-,TRBJ1-1,TRBV10-1,CASSQMQNTEAFF,TGCGCCAGCAGCCAGATGCAGAACACTGAAGCTTTCTTT
-,TRBD2,TRBJ2-1,TRBV6-1,CASSEALAGTSAYNEQFF,TGTGCCAGCAGTGAAGCACTAGCGGGGACCTCCGCCTACAATGAGCAGTTCTTC
-,-,TRBJ1-5,TRBV5-1,CASSRSGASNQPQHF,TGCGCCAGCAGCCGATCAGGGGCGAGCAATCAGCCCCAGCATTTT
few,-,TRBJ1-1,TRBV5-1,CASSFRYGDTEAFF,TGCGCCAGCAGCTTCAGGTACGGGGACACTGAAGCTTTCTTT
-,-,TRBJ2-5,TRBV13,CASSLAQGSIQETQYF,TGTGCCAGCAGCTTAGCACAGGGTAGCATCCAAGAGACCCAGTACTTC
-,TRBD2,TRBJ2-7,TRBV2,CASRPELAGDEQYF,TGTGCCAGCAGGCCTGAACTAGCGGGAGACGAGCAGTACTTC